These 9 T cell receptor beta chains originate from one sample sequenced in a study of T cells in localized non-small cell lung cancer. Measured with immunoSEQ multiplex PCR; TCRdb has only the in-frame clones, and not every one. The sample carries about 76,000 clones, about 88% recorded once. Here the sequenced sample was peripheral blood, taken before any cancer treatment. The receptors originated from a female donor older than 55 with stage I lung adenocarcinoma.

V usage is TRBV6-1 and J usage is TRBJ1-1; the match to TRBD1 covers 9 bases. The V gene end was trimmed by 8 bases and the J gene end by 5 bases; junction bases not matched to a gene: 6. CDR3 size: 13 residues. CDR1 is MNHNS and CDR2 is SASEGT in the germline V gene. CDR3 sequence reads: CASQQGAWTEAFF. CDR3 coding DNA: TGTGCCAGCCAACAGGGGGCGTGGACTGAAGCTTTCTTT.

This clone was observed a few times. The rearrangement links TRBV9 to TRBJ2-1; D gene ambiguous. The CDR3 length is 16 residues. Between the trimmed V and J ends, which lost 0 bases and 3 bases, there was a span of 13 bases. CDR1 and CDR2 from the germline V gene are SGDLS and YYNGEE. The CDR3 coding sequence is TGTGCCAGCAGCGTAGAGACTGACCAGCTCTACAATGAGCAGTTCTTC. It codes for CASSVETDQLYNEQFF. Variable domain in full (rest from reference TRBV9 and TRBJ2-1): DSGVTQTPKHLITATGQRVTLRCSPRSGDLSVYWYQQSLDQGLQFLIQYYNGEERAKGNILERFSAQQFPDLHSELNLSSLELGDSALYFCASSVETDQLYNEQFFGPGTRLTVL.

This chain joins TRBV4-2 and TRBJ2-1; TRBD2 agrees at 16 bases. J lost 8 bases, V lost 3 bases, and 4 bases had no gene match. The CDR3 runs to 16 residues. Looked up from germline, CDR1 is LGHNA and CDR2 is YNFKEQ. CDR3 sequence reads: CASSQGLAGGRHEQFF. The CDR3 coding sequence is TGTGCCAGCAGCCAGGGACTAGCGGGAGGGAGGCATGAGCAGTTCTTC.

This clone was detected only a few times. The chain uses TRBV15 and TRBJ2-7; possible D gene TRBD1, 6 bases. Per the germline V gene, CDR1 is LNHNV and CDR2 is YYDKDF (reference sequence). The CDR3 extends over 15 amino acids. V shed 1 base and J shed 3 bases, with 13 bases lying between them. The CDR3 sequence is CATSRGEGGVYEQYF. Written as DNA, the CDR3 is TGTGCCACCAGCAGAGGTGAAGGGGGTGTCTACGAGCAGTACTTC.

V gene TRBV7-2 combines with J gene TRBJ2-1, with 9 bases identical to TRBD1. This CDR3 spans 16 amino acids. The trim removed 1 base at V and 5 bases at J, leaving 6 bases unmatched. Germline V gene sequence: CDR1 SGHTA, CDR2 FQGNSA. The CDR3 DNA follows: TGTGCCAGCAGCTTAGAGGGACAGGGAAATAACAATGAGCAGTTCTTC. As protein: CASSLEGQGNNNEQFF.

CDR3 DNA: TGTGCCAGCAGTTTATCCAGCCGCACAGATACGCAGTATTTT. It codes for CASSLSSRTDTQYF. The chain employs TRBV28 and TRBJ2-3; D call uncertain. Trimming pared 1 base from V and 1 base from J, leaving 6 bases between. This CDR3 region has 14 residues. The V gene's germline CDR1 is MDHEN and CDR2 SYDVKM.

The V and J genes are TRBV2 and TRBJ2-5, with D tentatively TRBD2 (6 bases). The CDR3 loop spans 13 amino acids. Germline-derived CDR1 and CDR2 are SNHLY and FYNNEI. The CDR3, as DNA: TGTGCAGGGGCGGAGGGACCACAAGAGACCCAGTACTTC. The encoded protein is CAGAEGPQETQYF.

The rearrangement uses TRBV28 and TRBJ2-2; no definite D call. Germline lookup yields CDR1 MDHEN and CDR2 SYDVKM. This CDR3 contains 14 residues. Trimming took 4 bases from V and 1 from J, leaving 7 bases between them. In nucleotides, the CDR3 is TGTGCCAGCAGTTCCCAAATGAACACCGGGGAGCTGTTTTTT. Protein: CASSSQMNTGELFF.

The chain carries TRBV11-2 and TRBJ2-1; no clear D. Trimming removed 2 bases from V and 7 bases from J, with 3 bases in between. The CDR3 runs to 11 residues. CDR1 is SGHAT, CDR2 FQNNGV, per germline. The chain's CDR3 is CASSLKNEQFF. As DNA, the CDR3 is TGTGCCAGCAGCTTAAAAAATGAGCAGTTCTTC. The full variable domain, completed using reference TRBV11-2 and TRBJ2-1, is EAGVAQSPRYKIIEKRQSVAFWCNPISGHATLYWYQQILGQGPKLLIQFQNNGVVDDSQLPKDRFSAERLKGVDSTLKIQPAKLEDSAVYLCASSLKNEQFFGPGTRLTVL.